This T cell receptor (beta chain) was retrieved from a study of Tregs in tolerant kidney transplant recipients. Unstimulated regulatory T cells (CD4+CD25+CD127-), CD4+CD25- non-regulatory cells, CD4 and CD8 cells were FACS-sorted from thawed PBMCs. Clones were sequenced by immunoSEQ multiplex PCR, and TCRdb holds only the in-frame ones, with some missing. The sample holds hundreds of thousands of clones, about 80% seen once. As concerns this clone: Its antigen remains unknown.

The study, taken as a whole, reports: The small number of patients limits these findings pending further validation. Tregs expanded with activated donor B cells seemed most donor-specific. No direct test of biological reproducibility was done here.

The germline V gene encodes CDR1 SGDLS and CDR2 YYNGEE. Unmatched junction bases numbered 3, after V lost 3 bases and J lost 5 bases. The CDR3 is 14 residues long. This rearrangement joins TRBV9 to TRBJ2-5; 11 nucleotides match TRBD2. This sequence originates from a human donor in good health. The material sequenced was CD4+ T cells from blood. CDR3 coding DNA: TGTGCCAGCAGCGCCTCTAGCGGGGGGGAGACCCAGTACTTC. Its protein product is CASSASSGGETQYF.